A selection of T cell receptor beta chains follows, all from one sample in a study of OX40 agonist ivuxolimab in advanced cancers. Clones were sequenced by immunoSEQ multiplex PCR, and TCRdb holds only the in-frame ones, with some missing. There are around 65,000 clones in the sample; approximately 90% occur only once, and about 20% lies in the top ten. Sequencing was performed on CD4+ or CD8+ T cells sorted from blood, taken in a trial of the OX40 agonist ivuxolimab. The receptors stem from an adult with an advanced solid tumor such as melanoma, head and neck, liver or kidney cancer. Each CDR3 is given with its conserved first and last residue. Each record gives: V gene, J gene, D gene, clone size, CDR3 DNA, CDR3 protein. A D gene is named only where the DNA matches it firmly. Rows may omit the clone size; those that give it use once, few, many or a size class.

V gene: TRBV4-3
J gene: TRBJ1-1
D gene: -
clone size: -
CDR3 DNA: TGCGCCAGCAGCCAAGATATTTCGGGTTGGAACACTGAAGCTTTCTTT
CDR3 protein: CASSQDISGWNTEAFF

V gene: TRBV19
J gene: TRBJ2-2
D gene: TRBD1
clone size: -
CDR3 DNA: TGTGCCAGTACCACACGACAGGGGTACACCGGGGAGCTGTTTTTT
CDR3 protein: CASTTRQGYTGELFF

V gene: TRBV9
J gene: TRBJ2-2
D gene: TRBD2
clone size: -
CDR3 DNA: TGTGCCAGCAGCCCCCCCCACAGCGGGAGCTGGGCCGGGGAGCTGTTTTTT
CDR3 protein: CASSPPHSGSWAGELFF

V gene: TRBV23-1
J gene: TRBJ2-7
D gene: -
clone size: -
CDR3 DNA: TGCGCCAGCTATTACGAGCAGTACTTC
CDR3 protein: CASYYEQYF

V gene: TRBV6-5
J gene: TRBJ2-7
D gene: TRBD1
clone size: -
CDR3 DNA: TGTGCCAGCAGTTACTCGACAGGGGGAACCTACGAGCAGTACTTC
CDR3 protein: CASSYSTGGTYEQYF

V gene: TRBV7-8
J gene: TRBJ2-1
D gene: -
clone size: -
CDR3 DNA: TGTGCCAGCAGCTTAGAAGAGTACCGGGAAGCCTACAATGAGCAGTTCTTC
CDR3 protein: CASSLEEYREAYNEQFF

V gene: TRBV13
J gene: TRBJ2-2
D gene: TRBD2
clone size: -
CDR3 DNA: TGTGCCAGCAGCTCGACTAGCGGGAGGTTCGCCGGGGAGCTGTTTTTT
CDR3 protein: CASSSTSGRFAGELFF

V gene: TRBV19
J gene: TRBJ2-5
D gene: -
clone size: -
CDR3 DNA: TGTGCCAGTAGTGTCGCTTGGAAAGAGACCCAGTACTTC
CDR3 protein: CASSVAWKETQYF

V gene: TRBV9
J gene: TRBJ2-1
D gene: TRBD2
clone size: once
CDR3 DNA: TGTGCCAGCAGTGTTAAGCGGGAGGTCTCCTACAATGAGCAGTTCTTC
CDR3 protein: CASSVKREVSYNEQFF

V gene: TRBV7-3
J gene: TRBJ2-1
D gene: -
clone size: -
CDR3 DNA: TGTGCCAGCAGCTGGGGCGTGAGCTCCTACAATGAGCAGTTCTTC
CDR3 protein: CASSWGVSSYNEQFF

V gene: TRBV19
J gene: TRBJ1-4
D gene: -
clone size: -
CDR3 DNA: TGTGCCAGTAGTATAGGTATTCCGGTTAATAATGAAAAACTGTTTTTT
CDR3 protein: CASSIGIPVNNEKLFF

V gene: TRBV7-2
J gene: TRBJ1-2
D gene: -
clone size: -
CDR3 DNA: TGTGCCAGCAGCGAGACGGCATTTTATGGCTACACCTTC
CDR3 protein: CASSETAFYGYTF

V gene: TRBV4-1
J gene: TRBJ2-5
D gene: TRBD1
clone size: -
CDR3 DNA: TGCGCCAGCAGGGGGACAGACCAAGAGACCCAGTACTTC
CDR3 protein: CASRGTDQETQYF

V gene: TRBV27
J gene: TRBJ1-4
D gene: -
clone size: -
CDR3 DNA: TGTGCCAGCAGTTTATCCGGCCAGTTTAATGAAAAACTGTTTTTT
CDR3 protein: CASSLSGQFNEKLFF

V gene: TRBV7-9
J gene: TRBJ2-1
D gene: -
clone size: -
CDR3 DNA: TGTGCCAGCAGCTTATTTGGTCGGAGGCTCCCCCGTCATGAGCAGTTCTTC
CDR3 protein: CASSLFGRRLPRHEQFF

V gene: TRBV19
J gene: TRBJ2-7
D gene: TRBD2
clone size: once
CDR3 DNA: TGTGCCAGTACCAATGCGGGACTAGCGGGAGTATATGAGCAGTACTTC
CDR3 protein: CASTNAGLAGVYEQYF

V gene: TRBV6-5
J gene: TRBJ1-4
D gene: TRBD1
clone size: once
CDR3 DNA: TGTGCCAGCAGTTACACAGGGACAGGGGGGGGTGAAAAACTGTTTTTT
CDR3 protein: CASSYTGTGGGEKLFF

V gene: TRBV6-5
J gene: TRBJ1-5
D gene: -
clone size: -
CDR3 DNA: TGTGCCAGCGGGGAAAATCAGCCCCAGCATTTT
CDR3 protein: CASGENQPQHF

V gene: TRBV19
J gene: TRBJ2-5
D gene: TRBD1
clone size: -
CDR3 DNA: TGTGCCAGTAGACCTCCTGGACAGGGCCAAGAGACCCAGTACTTC
CDR3 protein: CASRPPGQGQETQYF

V gene: TRBV6-5
J gene: TRBJ2-3
D gene: -
clone size: few
CDR3 DNA: TGTGCCAGCGCAATCCTAGCGAGAGATACGCAGTATTTT
CDR3 protein: CASAILARDTQYF

V gene: TRBV6-1
J gene: TRBJ2-7
D gene: TRBD1
clone size: -
CDR3 DNA: TGTGCCAGCAGCGACTACCGGGACAGTACCTACGAGCAGTACTTC
CDR3 protein: CASSDYRDSTYEQYF

V gene: TRBV2
J gene: TRBJ2-7
D gene: TRBD1
clone size: -
CDR3 DNA: TGTGCCAGCAGCGGGGGGACAGGGGGTTACGAGCAGTACTTC
CDR3 protein: CASSGGTGGYEQYF

V gene: TRBV28
J gene: TRBJ1-3
D gene: TRBD1
clone size: -
CDR3 DNA: TGTGCCAGCAGTTTTTCCGGGACAGGGTGGAGGGCAGGAAACACCATATATTTT
CDR3 protein: CASSFSGTGWRAGNTIYF

V gene: TRBV6-6
J gene: TRBJ1-2
D gene: -
clone size: -
CDR3 DNA: TGTGCCAGCAGTAACCGGGGGGGGCTCGGCTACACCTTC
CDR3 protein: CASSNRGGLGYTF

V gene: TRBV21-1
J gene: TRBJ1-1
D gene: -
clone size: -
CDR3 DNA: TGTGCCAGCAGCAAATGTAGCTCAGGGAGGGACACTGAAGCTTTCTTT
CDR3 protein: CASSKCSSGRDTEAFF

V gene: TRBV27
J gene: TRBJ2-1
D gene: -
clone size: -
CDR3 DNA: TGTGCCAGCCATCCCCAAGCGGACCTCTCCTACAATGAGCAGTTCTTC
CDR3 protein: CASHPQADLSYNEQFF

V gene: TRBV28
J gene: TRBJ1-1
D gene: -
clone size: -
CDR3 DNA: TGTGCCAGCAGGGTAAAGTACACTGAAGCTTTCTTT
CDR3 protein: CASRVKYTEAFF

V gene: TRBV7-8
J gene: TRBJ2-3
D gene: -
clone size: -
CDR3 DNA: TGTGCCAGCAGCTTAGTTGCTAGCTATAGCACAGATACGCAGTATTTT
CDR3 protein: CASSLVASYSTDTQYF

V gene: TRBV5-1
J gene: TRBJ1-2
D gene: -
clone size: -
CDR3 DNA: TGCGCCAGCAGCTTGGCGGGGCAGCGGTACTGGGGCTACACCTTC
CDR3 protein: CASSLAGQRYWGYTF

V gene: TRBV5-1
J gene: TRBJ2-1
D gene: -
clone size: -
CDR3 DNA: TGCGCCAGCAGCTTGGTCGGGGTTGCCTACAATGAGCAGTTCTTC
CDR3 protein: CASSLVGVAYNEQFF

V gene: TRBV4-2
J gene: TRBJ2-2
D gene: -
clone size: -
CDR3 DNA: TGTGCCAGCGGGCGGGGATTAAACACCGGGGAGCTGTTTTTT
CDR3 protein: CASGRGLNTGELFF